This T cell receptor beta chain comes out of a study of blood T cell repertoires in COVID-19. With 4 bases clipped from V and 4 bases from J, the junction kept 9 bases outside the gene matches. The CDR3 runs 16 residues. Germline-derived CDR1 and CDR2 are KGHSH and LQKENI. Profiled with immunoSEQ multiplex PCR; TCRdb holds only in-frame clones, not every one. The repertoire has roughly 330,000 clones, about 90% of them found once; the top ten carry about 5%. The sample comprised PBMCs or T cells enriched from blood (not recorded which). The V call is TRBV18, the J call TRBJ1-5, with 8 positions matching TRBD1. This receptor was taken from a man in his thirties or forties who had recovered from COVID-19. The CDR3 reads CASSRGQADGNQPQHF. The CDR3 DNA reads TGTGCCAGCTCACGGGGACAGGCCGATGGGAATCAGCCCCAGCATTTT.